The clone carrying this TCR beta chain was seen only a few times. This specimen comes from a study of beta chain features in type 1 diabetes. Sequenced material consisted of expressed TCRB transcripts (all of the isolated RNA was reverse transcribed). Libraries were prepared by immunoSEQ multiplex PCR; TCRdb keeps only in-frame clonotypes and omits some of them. The table shows 130,000 to 150,000 clones, with around a tenth occurring only once. The CDR3 totals 14 residues. Germline V CDR1 and CDR2: SGHTS, YDEGEE. Deletions cut 0 bases from V and 7 bases from J, with 13 bases between. The sample comprised central memory CD4+ T cells from blood. The chain couples TRBV5-8 to TRBJ1-2; D is undetermined. The sequence was collected from a man younger than 35 in good health. The chain's CDR3 is CASSLEFPGPGYTF. The CDR3 DNA reads as TGTGCCAGCAGCTTGGAGTTCCCGGGTCCTGGCTACACCTTC.